This TCR beta chain was identified during a study of blood T cell repertoires in COVID-19. About the research overall: Acute-phase and convalescent COVID-19 samples originated in the United States, Italy and Spain.

This table comes from immunoSEQ multiplex PCR, and its TCRdb copy is limited to in-frame clones, with some not included. The sample includes fewer than 300,000 clones, around nine tenths of them seen just once. Participant-given clinical history determined each cohort assignment. The study counted Cohort 3 donors as recovered given two negative PCRs, clearance, or symptom resolution. V was clipped by 3 bases and J by 6 bases, with 15 bases between them. CDR1 is LNHNV and CDR2 is YYDKDF in the germline V gene (reference sequence). CDR3 length: 15 amino acids. The V call is TRBV15, the J call TRBJ1-5; no clear D gene. The sequence derives from a woman aged 25 to 39 who had recovered from COVID-19. The specimen sequenced was PBMCs or T cells enriched from blood (not recorded which). CDR3 region: CATSSSLGGSQPQHF. CDR3 DNA: TGTGCCACCAGCAGCTCTCTGGGAGGCAGTCAGCCCCAGCATTTT.